What follows are 30 T cell receptor beta chains derived from one specimen sequenced in a study of cytomegalovirus exposure and HLA in healthy donors. Primers included in the PCR were 60 Vbeta and 13 Jbeta primers. Repertoires were generated with immunoSEQ multiplex PCR, while TCRdb's copy carries only in-frame clones and drops some. Among about 88,000 clones listed, about 75% were seen once. The sequencing input was PBMCs. The receptors were gathered from a woman aged 40 to 50 in good health and CMV-seronegative.

This clone appeared a few times. The chain uses TRBV6-1 and TRBJ1-3; 7 positions match TRBD1. Germline values: CDR1 MNHNS, CDR2 SASEGT. CDR3 length equals 15 residues. V was clipped by 7 bases and J by 0 bases; unmatched bases: 6. The CDR3 here is CASTLQGSSGNTIYF. CDR3 bases: TGTGCCAGCACCCTACAGGGGAGCTCTGGAAACACCATATATTTT.

As to this clone: An end of the junction does not agree with germline; a read error may underlie this. The genes are TRBV19 and TRBJ1-5; 12 nucleotides agree with TRBD1. This CDR3 is built from 16 residues. Germline V gives CDR1 LNHDA, CDR2 SQIVND (reference sequence). In nucleotides, the CDR3 is TGTGCCAGTAGTGCGCCCGGGACAGGGGGCAACCAGCCCCAGCATTTT. It yields the protein CASSAPGTGGNQPQHF.

Concerning this clone itself: Because it lacks the conserved phenylalanine or tryptophan at the end, this CDR3 is likely a read error. The rearrangement links TRBV6-5 to TRBJ2-6; D ambiguous. The V gene lost 7 bases and the J gene lost 0 bases, with 10 bases spanning the gap. The CDR3 totals 15 residues. Germline V gene sequence: CDR1 MNHEY, CDR2 SVGAGI. The CDR3 bases are TGTGCCAGCACCCGATCCCGCTCTGGGGCCAACGTCCTGACTGTC. This encodes CASTRSRSGANVLTV.

The chain has TRBV11-1 and TRBJ2-1; tentatively, D is TRBD2 (5 bases). CDR1 and CDR2 (germline): SGHAT, FQDESV (reference sequence). This CDR3 spans 14 amino acids. V dropped 5 bases and J dropped 7 bases, with 15 bases sitting between them. The CDR3 region has the DNA TGTGCCAGCAGCCCTAGGTGGAGCGGTAATGAGCAGTTCTTC. Protein sequence: CASSPRWSGNEQFF.

The rearrangement links TRBV30 to TRBJ2-4; 7 positions agree with TRBD1. CDR3 length equals 14 residues. V gave up 1 base and J gave up 0 bases; unmatched junction bases: 0. CDR1 and CDR2 (germline): GTSNPN, SVGIG (reference sequence). CDR3 residues: CAWSGQGAKNIQYF. The CDR3 DNA reads TGTGCCTGGAGTGGACAGGGAGCCAAAAACATTCAGTACTTC.

The chain recombines TRBV6-5 with TRBJ1-1; D is undetermined. CDR3 size: 15 residues. V was pared by 2 bases and J by 3 bases, with 13 bases between. The V gene's germline CDR1 is MNHEY and CDR2 SVGAGI. The CDR3 here is CASSYGSSGYTEAFF. In DNA, the CDR3 is TGTGCCAGCAGTTACGGGAGTTCCGGGTACACTGAAGCTTTCTTT.

The V and J genes are TRBV5-6 and TRBJ1-5, with D possibly matching TRBD1 (5 bases). V was clipped by 0 bases and J by 0 bases, with 7 bases between them. Per the germline V gene, CDR1 is SGHDT and CDR2 is YYEEEE. The CDR3 has 15 amino acids. This CDR3 is CASSLAGYSNQPQHF. The CDR3 DNA sequence: TGTGCCAGCAGCTTGGCAGGGTATAGCAATCAGCCCCAGCATTTT.

The chain carries TRBV7-2 and TRBJ2-3; D is undetermined. The CDR3 covers 15 residues. Germline values: CDR1 SGHTA, CDR2 FQGNSA. Trimming pared 4 bases from V and 0 bases from J, leaving 11 bases between. The DNA for the CDR3 is TGTGCCAGCAGCTCCAGTGGTGTAAGCACAGATACGCAGTATTTT. Amino acids: CASSSSGVSTDTQYF.

The V call is TRBV4-3, the J call TRBJ1-4, with D possibly TRBD1 on 6 matching bases. The V end was cut by 1 base, the J end by 6 bases, with 21 bases between. Germline assignment: CDR1 LGHNA and CDR2 YSLEER. The CDR3 runs to 18 residues. The CDR3 spells CASSQARLQQGPDEKLFF. The DNA for the CDR3 is TGCGCCAGCAGCCAAGCGCGACTGCAACAGGGTCCGGATGAAAAACTGTTTTTT.

The chain has TRBV18 and TRBJ2-7, with 12 bases lining up with TRBD1. The germline gives CDR1 KGHSH, CDR2 LQKENI. V trimming: 6 bases; J trimming: 3 bases; junction bases outside the gene matches: 6. The CDR3 covers 15 residues. The CDR3 region is CASSRDRGRNYEQYF. CDR3 bases: TGTGCCAGCTCGAGGGACAGGGGGCGTAACTACGAGCAGTACTTC.

The chain combines TRBV2 with TRBJ1-5; TRBD1 matches at 10 bases. This CDR3 region has 15 residues. In germline, CDR1 is SNHLY, CDR2 FYNNEI. V lost 4 bases to trimming and J lost 5 bases; unmatched junction nucleotides: 5. The CDR3 DNA follows: TGTGCCAGCAGTGGGGACAGGGGAGGTCATCAGCCCCAGCATTTT. Protein sequence: CASSGDRGGHQPQHF.

CDR3: CASSARTGDPRLMNTEAFF. Written as DNA, the CDR3 is TGTGCCAGCAGTGCAAGGACAGGGGACCCTAGGCTTATGAACACTGAAGCTTTCTTT. The chain uses TRBV6-1 and TRBJ1-1; 9 bases agree with TRBD1. CDR3 length: 19 residues. CDR1 is MNHNS, CDR2 SASEGT, per germline. With 4 bases clipped from V and 0 bases from J, the junction kept 15 bases outside the gene matches.

V usage is TRBV10-1 and J usage is TRBJ1-1; the D is unclear. Germline V gene sequence: CDR1 WNHNN, CDR2 SYGVQD (reference sequence). The V gene lost 4 bases and the J gene lost 3 bases, with 12 bases spanning the gap. CDR3 length equals 14 residues. Here the CDR3 reads CASSARREHTEAFF. The CDR3 DNA reads TGCGCCAGCAGTGCGAGGAGGGAGCACACTGAAGCTTTCTTT.

The J gene is TRBJ2-7, the V gene TRBV6-1; D may be TRBD1 (5 bases). From germline, CDR1 is MNHNS and CDR2 SASEGT. Trimming removed 4 bases at V and 7 bases at J, with 11 bases between. This CDR3 comprises 12 residues. CDR3 sequence: CASSAQGMEQYF. CDR3 bases: TGTGCCAGCAGTGCCCAGGGTATGGAGCAGTACTTC.

CDR3 loop: CASRSGGAATQYF. In DNA, the CDR3 is TGCGCCAGCCGAAGCGGGGGGGCGGCTACGCAGTATTTT. V usage is TRBV4-1 and J usage is TRBJ2-3, with 10 bases that match TRBD2. The trim removed 8 bases at V and 8 bases at J, leaving 7 bases unmatched. CDR3 size: 13 residues. Looked up from germline, CDR1 is MGHRA and CDR2 is YSYEKL.

The chain carries TRBV19 and TRBJ1-5, with D unclear. This CDR3 region has 18 residues. The V gene's germline CDR1 is LNHDA and CDR2 SQIVND (reference sequence). V dropped 3 bases and J dropped 5 bases, with 23 bases sitting between them. The CDR3: CASSMRRDKIGKDQPQHF. For the CDR3, the DNA is TGTGCCAGTAGTATGCGTCGAGACAAGATAGGAAAAGATCAGCCCCAGCATTTT.

Only one count was recorded for this clone. J is TRBJ1-5 and V is TRBV23-1; D gene uncertain. TRBV23-1 is an open reading frame, and its role is uncertain. The CDR3 is 11 residues long. CDR3 in DNA: TGCGCACCGAGGGGCAATCAGCCCCAGCATTTT. Its protein product is CAPRGNQPQHF.

This rearrangement joins TRBV27 to TRBJ2-1; TRBD1 matches at 9 bases. CDR3 length equals 14 residues. The germline V gene encodes CDR1 MNHEY and CDR2 SMNVEV (reference sequence). V was clipped by 3 bases and J by 7 bases; unmatched bases: 4. The CDR3, as DNA: TGTGCCAGCAGTTTCGGGACAGGGTCTAATGAGCAGTTCTTC. Protein product: CASSFGTGSNEQFF.

This chain joins TRBV10-3 and TRBJ2-7, with D perhaps TRBD2 (6 bases). Germline CDR1 is ENHRY and CDR2 is SYGVKD. V was shortened by 6 bases and J by 1 base, with 13 bases between the two germline ends. This CDR3 region has 14 residues. CDR3 bases: TGTGCCATCAGCGGCGGGGCAAATTCCTACGAGCAGTACTTC. Its translation is CAISGGANSYEQYF.

The chain is built from TRBV28 and TRBJ2-7; TRBD1 might be the D (5 bases). The germline gives CDR1 MDHEN, CDR2 SYDVKM. The CDR3 sequence is 17 residues long. V was trimmed by 2 bases and J by 1 base, leaving 18 bases between them. The CDR3 DNA reads as TGTGCCAGCAGTTTAATTCTAAGGGGCTCATGGTCCTACGAGCAGTACTTC. Protein product: CASSLILRGSWSYEQYF.

The V call is TRBV9, the J call TRBJ2-1, with 13 bases identical to TRBD2. V was pared by 4 bases and J by 8 bases, with 6 bases of the junction left unmatched. The CDR3 has 15 residues. Germline V gene sequence: CDR1 SGDLS, CDR2 YYNGEE. CDR3 bases: TGTGCCAGCAGCAAAACTAGCGGGGGGGCCGATGAGCAGTTCTTC. As protein: CASSKTSGGADEQFF. The full variable domain, completed using reference TRBV9 and TRBJ2-1, is DSGVTQTPKHLITATGQRVTLRCSPRSGDLSVYWYQQSLDQGLQFLIQYYNGEERAKGNILERFSAQQFPDLHSELNLSSLELGDSALYFCASSKTSGGADEQFFGPGTRLTVL.

The V call is TRBV4-3, the J call TRBJ2-2, with TRBD2 matching over 10 bases. The V segment lost 4 bases and the J segment 7 bases; nucleotides outside the gene matches: 6. The CDR3 sequence is 15 residues long. CDR1 is LGHNA and CDR2 is YSLEER in the germline V gene. The CDR3 protein is CASSPLAGVNGELFF. CDR3 DNA sequence: TGCGCCAGCAGCCCTCTAGCGGGGGTAAACGGGGAGCTGTTTTTT.

This clone was seen ten or more times. The rearrangement joins TRBV6-1 to TRBJ2-3; 7 bases agree with TRBD1. J gave up 1 base and V 8 bases, and 9 bases lay outside the gene matches. Looked up from germline, CDR1 is MNHNS and CDR2 is SASEGT. The CDR3 contains 15 residues. CDR3 in amino acids: CASPREGAGTDTQYF. CDR3 bases: TGTGCCAGCCCGAGAGAGGGGGCAGGCACAGATACGCAGTATTTT.

CDR3 DNA: TGTGCCAGCCGGCCGGGACAGAACACCGGGGAGCTGTTTTTT. It specifies CASRPGQNTGELFF. The gene calls are TRBV7-3 and TRBJ2-2; D is possibly TRBD1 (6 bases). The CDR3 sequence is 14 residues long. Trimming removed 8 bases from V and 1 base from J, with 11 bases in between. The germline CDR1 and CDR2 sequences are SGHTA and FQGTGA.

This chain uses TRBV5-1 with TRBJ2-5; 8 bases agree with TRBD1. This CDR3 spans 18 amino acids. Germline V lookup: CDR1 SGHRS, CDR2 YFSETQ. The V and J ends lost 2 bases and 4 bases, in that order; junction bases with no gene match: 16. The CDR3 protein is CASSFGDTGTGVGETQYF. The DNA of the CDR3 is TGCGCCAGCAGCTTCGGAGATACCGGGACAGGTGTCGGAGAGACCCAGTACTTC.

This chain links TRBV6-5 with TRBJ1-1; D gene uncertain. With 6 bases removed from V and 1 base from J, the gap between germline ends came to 9 bases. The CDR3 extends over 13 amino acids. The V gene's germline CDR1 is MNHEY and CDR2 SVGAGI. DNA of the CDR3: TGTGCCAGCAGCCCTCACGGGAACACTGAAGCTTTCTTT. Its translation: CASSPHGNTEAFF.

This chain uses TRBV5-1 with TRBJ2-3; 12 positions match TRBD2. CDR3 length: 17 amino acids. Germline trimming cut 0 bases from V and 4 bases from J; bases unmatched to any gene: 6. Germline V lookup: CDR1 SGHRS, CDR2 YFSETQ. The DNA for the CDR3 is TGCGCCAGCAGCTTGGCCGGACTAGCGGGGTTACCAGATACGCAGTATTTT. Translated: CASSLAGLAGLPDTQYF.

The CDR3 DNA reads TGTGCCAGCAGCTTAGGATGGTGGCAGGGCCTTAACTATGGCTACACCTTC. Protein product: CASSLGWWQGLNYGYTF. The chain carries TRBV7-8 and TRBJ1-2; possible D gene TRBD1, 5 bases. CDR3 length: 17 amino acids. Germline V gives CDR1 SGHVS, CDR2 FQNEAQ. V shed 1 base and J shed 1 base, with 16 bases lying between them. Supplemented by reference TRBV7-8 and TRBJ1-2, the full variable domain reads GAGVSQSPRYKVAKRGQDVALRCDPISGHVSLFWYQQALGQGPEFLTYFQNEAQLDKSGLPSDRFFAERPEGSVSTLKIQRTQQEDSAVYLCASSLGWWQGLNYGYTFGSGTRLTVV.

This rearrangement joins TRBV9 to TRBJ2-7; D is possibly TRBD1 (5 bases). This CDR3 comprises 13 residues. The germline gives CDR1 SGDLS, CDR2 YYNGEE. Trimming left V 4 bases short and J 4 bases short, with 12 bases between. Written as DNA, the CDR3 is TGTGCCAGCAGCCACGGTACAGGTTACGAGCAGTACTTC. This gives the protein CASSHGTGYEQYF.

The chain couples TRBV6-1 to TRBJ1-5; D is ambiguous. V shed 4 bases and J shed 6 bases, with 10 bases lying between them. Germline V gene data show CDR1 as MNHNS and CDR2 as SASEGT. There are 13 residues in the CDR3. This chain's CDR3 is CASSGGSRQPQHF. The CDR3 DNA sequence: TGTGCCAGCAGTGGAGGGAGCCGTCAGCCCCAGCATTTT.